A single T cell receptor beta chain is shown here with its context. The entry originates in a study of blood T cell repertoires in COVID-19. Study summary: Sites in the United States, Italy and Spain provided acute and convalescent COVID-19 samples. PBMCs, B-cell-depleted T cells, or T cells were the source of the cDNA or gDNA that made up the material.

Original processing methods: Reference gene primer amplification gave estimated nucleated cell counts. The table came from immunoSEQ multiplex PCR; TCRdb's copy has only in-frame clones and leaves some out. V and J calls and clone size are given by that table; D and trimming were obtained from the DNA. The profile covers approximately 300,000 clones, with approximately 88% appearing a single time and approximately 5.5% taken by the ten largest. CDR3 length: 16 residues. Trimming shortened V by 0 bases and J by 5 bases, and 16 bases separated the two germline ends. Germline CDR1 is MNHNS and CDR2 is SASEGT.

The rearrangement uses TRBV6-1 and TRBJ2-5; D may be TRBD2 (6 bases). The clonotype comes from a man aged 55-75 years who had recovered from COVID-19. The sample was PBMCs or T cells enriched from blood (not recorded which). For the CDR3, the DNA is TGTGCCAGCAGTGAAGCGTGGGGGGTTGGTGGGGAGACCCAGTACTTC. Translating it yields CASSEAWGVGGETQYF.